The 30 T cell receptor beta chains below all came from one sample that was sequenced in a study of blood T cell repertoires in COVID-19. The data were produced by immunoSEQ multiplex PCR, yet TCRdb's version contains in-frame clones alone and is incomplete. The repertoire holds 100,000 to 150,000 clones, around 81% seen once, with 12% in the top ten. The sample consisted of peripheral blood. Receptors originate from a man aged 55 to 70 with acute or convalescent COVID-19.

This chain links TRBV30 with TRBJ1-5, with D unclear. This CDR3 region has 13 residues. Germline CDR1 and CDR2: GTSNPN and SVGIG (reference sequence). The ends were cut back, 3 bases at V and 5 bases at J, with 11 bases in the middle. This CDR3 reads CAWSSGSYQPQHF. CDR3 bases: TGTGCCTGGAGCAGCGGGAGTTATCAGCCCCAGCATTTT.

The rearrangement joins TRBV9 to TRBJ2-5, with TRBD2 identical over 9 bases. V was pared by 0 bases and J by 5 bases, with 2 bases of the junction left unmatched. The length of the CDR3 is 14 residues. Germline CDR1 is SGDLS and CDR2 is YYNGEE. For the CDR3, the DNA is TGTGCCAGCAGCGTAGCGAGCGGGGGGGAGACCCAGTACTTC. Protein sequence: CASSVASGGETQYF.

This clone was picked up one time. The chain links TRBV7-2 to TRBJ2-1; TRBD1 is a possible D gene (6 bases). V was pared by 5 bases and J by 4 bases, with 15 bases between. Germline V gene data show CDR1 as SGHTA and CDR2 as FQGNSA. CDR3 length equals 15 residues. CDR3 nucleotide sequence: TGTGCCAGCAGCCGCTCAGGGGTTGAGTACAATGAGCAGTTCTTC. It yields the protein CASSRSGVEYNEQFF.

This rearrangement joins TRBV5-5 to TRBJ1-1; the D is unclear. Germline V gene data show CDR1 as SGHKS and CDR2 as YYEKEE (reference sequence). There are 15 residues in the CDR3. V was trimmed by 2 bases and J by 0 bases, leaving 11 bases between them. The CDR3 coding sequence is TGTGCCAGCAGCTTCACCCTTGGCATGAACACTGAAGCTTTCTTT. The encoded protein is CASSFTLGMNTEAFF.

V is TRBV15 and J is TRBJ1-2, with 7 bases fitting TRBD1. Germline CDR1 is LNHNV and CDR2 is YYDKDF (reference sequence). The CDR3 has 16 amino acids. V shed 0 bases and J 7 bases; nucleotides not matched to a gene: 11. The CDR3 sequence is CATSRDHPAGGRGYTF. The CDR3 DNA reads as TGTGCCACCAGCAGAGATCATCCTGCAGGGGGTCGTGGCTACACCTTC.

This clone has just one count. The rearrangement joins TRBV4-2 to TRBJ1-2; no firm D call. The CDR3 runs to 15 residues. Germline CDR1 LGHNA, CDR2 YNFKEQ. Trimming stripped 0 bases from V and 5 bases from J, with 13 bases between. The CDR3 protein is CASSQDRLSPYGYTF. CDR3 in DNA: TGTGCCAGCAGCCAAGACAGGCTTTCCCCTTATGGCTACACCTTC.

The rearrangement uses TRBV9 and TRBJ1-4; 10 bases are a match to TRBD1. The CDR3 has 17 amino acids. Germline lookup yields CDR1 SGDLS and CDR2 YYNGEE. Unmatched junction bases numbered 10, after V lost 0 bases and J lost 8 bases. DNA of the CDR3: TGTGCCAGCAGCGTAGGGGTGACAGGGGGCTCTGGCGAAAAACTGTTTTTT. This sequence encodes CASSVGVTGGSGEKLFF.

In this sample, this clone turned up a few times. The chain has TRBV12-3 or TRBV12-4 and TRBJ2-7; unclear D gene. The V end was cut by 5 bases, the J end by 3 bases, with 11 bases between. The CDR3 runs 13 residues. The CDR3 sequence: CASSAVMSYEQYF. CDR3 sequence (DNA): TGTGCCAGCAGTGCCGTGATGAGCTACGAGCAGTACTTC.

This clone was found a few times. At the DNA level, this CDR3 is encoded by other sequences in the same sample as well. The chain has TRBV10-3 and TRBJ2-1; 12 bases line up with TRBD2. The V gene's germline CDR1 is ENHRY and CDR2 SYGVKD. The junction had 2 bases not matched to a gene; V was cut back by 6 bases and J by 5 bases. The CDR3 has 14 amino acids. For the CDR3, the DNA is TGTGCCATCAGGAGGACTAGCGGGGACAATGAGCAGTTCTTC. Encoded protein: CAIRRTSGDNEQFF.

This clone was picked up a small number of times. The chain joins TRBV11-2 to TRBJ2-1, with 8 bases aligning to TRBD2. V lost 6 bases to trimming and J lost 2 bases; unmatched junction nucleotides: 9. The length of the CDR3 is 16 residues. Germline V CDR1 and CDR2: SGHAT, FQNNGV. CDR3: CASRTSSGPTYNEQFF. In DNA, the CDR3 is TGTGCCAGCAGGACTTCTAGCGGGCCAACCTACAATGAGCAGTTCTTC.

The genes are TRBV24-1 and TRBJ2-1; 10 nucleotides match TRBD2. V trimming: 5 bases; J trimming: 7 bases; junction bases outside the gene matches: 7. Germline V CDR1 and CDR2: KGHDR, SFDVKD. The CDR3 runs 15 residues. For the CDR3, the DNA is TGTGCCACCAGTGTAGGTAGCGGGAGGTCAAATGAGCAGTTCTTC. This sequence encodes CATSVGSGRSNEQFF.

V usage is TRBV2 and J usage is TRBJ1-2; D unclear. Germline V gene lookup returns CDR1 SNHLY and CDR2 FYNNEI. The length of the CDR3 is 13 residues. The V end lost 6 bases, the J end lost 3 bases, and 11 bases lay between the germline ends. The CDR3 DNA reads TGTGCCAGCAGACTCGGCAGCGACTATGGCTACACCTTC. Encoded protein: CASRLGSDYGYTF.

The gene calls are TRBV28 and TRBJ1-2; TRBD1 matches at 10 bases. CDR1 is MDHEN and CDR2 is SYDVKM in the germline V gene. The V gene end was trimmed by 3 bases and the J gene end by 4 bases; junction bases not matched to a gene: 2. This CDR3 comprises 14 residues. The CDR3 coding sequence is TGTGCCAGCAGTTTTCGGACAGGGGGCTATGGCTACACCTTC. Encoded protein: CASSFRTGGYGYTF.

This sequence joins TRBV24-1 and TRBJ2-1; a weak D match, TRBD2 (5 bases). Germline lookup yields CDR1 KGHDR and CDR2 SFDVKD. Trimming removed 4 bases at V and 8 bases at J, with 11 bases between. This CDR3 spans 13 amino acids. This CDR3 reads CATSDPTRDEQFF. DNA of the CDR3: TGTGCCACCAGTGACCCCACGCGGGATGAGCAGTTCTTC.

CDR3 DNA: TGTGCCAGCAGCCAATTGCCGGGAGTAGCATACAATGAGCAGTTCTTC. Protein product: CASSQLPGVAYNEQFF. This chain joins TRBV3-1 (or the pseudogene TRBV3-2) and TRBJ2-1, with D possibly being TRBD2 (6 bases). This CDR3 is built from 16 residues. Germline CDR1 reads LGHDT; CDR2 reads YNNKEL (reference sequence). Trimming removed 2 bases from V and 4 bases from J, with 15 bases in between.

The CDR3 nucleotides read TGTGCCAGCAGAAAAGACAGGCTCTATGGCTACACCTTC. Its translation: CASRKDRLYGYTF. The chain carries TRBV6-1 and TRBJ1-2, with D possibly matching TRBD1 (6 bases). Germline values: CDR1 MNHNS, CDR2 SASEGT. The germline V and J ends were trimmed by 6 bases and 4 bases, with 12 bases remaining between them. The CDR3 extends over 13 amino acids.

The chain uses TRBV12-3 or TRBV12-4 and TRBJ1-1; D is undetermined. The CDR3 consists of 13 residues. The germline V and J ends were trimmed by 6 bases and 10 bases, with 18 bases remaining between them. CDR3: CASRPAGGRGAFF. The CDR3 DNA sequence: TGTGCCAGCAGACCAGCCGGCGGGAGAGGAGCTTTCTTT.

CDR3: CATSEGGRYEQYF. CDR3 nucleotide sequence: TGTGCCACCAGTGAGGGGGGTCGCTACGAGCAGTACTTC. This chain uses TRBV24-1 with TRBJ2-7; maybe TRBD2 (6 bases). V was pared by 4 bases and J by 3 bases, with 9 bases between. Germline V gene lookup returns CDR1 KGHDR and CDR2 SFDVKD. The CDR3 is made up of 13 amino acids.

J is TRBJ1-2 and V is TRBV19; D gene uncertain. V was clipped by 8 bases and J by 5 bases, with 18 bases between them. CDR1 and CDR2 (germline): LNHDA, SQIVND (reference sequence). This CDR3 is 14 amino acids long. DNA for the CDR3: TGTGCCAGTCTAGGCAGGCCTGCGGGGTATGGCTACACCTTC. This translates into CASLGRPAGYGYTF.

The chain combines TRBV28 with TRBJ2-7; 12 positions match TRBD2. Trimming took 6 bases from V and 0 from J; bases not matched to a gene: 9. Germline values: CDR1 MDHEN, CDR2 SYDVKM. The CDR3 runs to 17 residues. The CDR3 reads CASSSTSGSPSSYEQYF. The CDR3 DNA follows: TGTGCCAGCAGCTCGACTAGCGGGAGCCCGAGCTCCTACGAGCAGTACTTC.

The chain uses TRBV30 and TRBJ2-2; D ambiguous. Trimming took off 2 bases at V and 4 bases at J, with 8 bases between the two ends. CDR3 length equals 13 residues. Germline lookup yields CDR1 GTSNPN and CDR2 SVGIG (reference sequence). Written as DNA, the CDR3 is TGTGCCTGGAGTCAACTACCCACCGGGGAGCTGTTTTTT. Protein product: CAWSQLPTGELFF. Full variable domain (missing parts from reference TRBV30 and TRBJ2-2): SQTIHQWPATLVQPVGSPLSLECTVEGTSNPNLYWYRQAAGRGLQLLFYSVGIGQISSEVPQNLSASRPQDRQFILSSKKLLLSDSGFYLCAWSQLPTGELFFGEGSRLTVL.

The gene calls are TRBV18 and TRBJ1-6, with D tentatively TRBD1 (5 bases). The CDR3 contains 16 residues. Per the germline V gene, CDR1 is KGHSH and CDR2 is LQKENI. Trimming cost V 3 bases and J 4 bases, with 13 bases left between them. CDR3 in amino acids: CASSPGETVYNSPLHF. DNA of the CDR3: TGTGCCAGCTCACCCGGTGAGACAGTATATAATTCACCCCTCCACTTT.

CDR3 loop: CASSPGQGAGNTEAFF. CDR3 coding DNA: TGTGCCAGCAGCCCGGGACAGGGGGCCGGGAACACTGAAGCTTTCTTT. The V call is TRBV11-3, the J call TRBJ1-1, with 12 bases aligning to TRBD1. CDR1 is SGHNT and CDR2 is YENEEA in the germline V gene. Trimming took 5 bases from V and 1 from J; bases not matched to a gene: 5. This CDR3 is built from 16 residues.

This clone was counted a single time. The CDR3 DNA follows: TGTGCCAGCAGAGACGACAGGGACGAGCAGTACTTC. Translating it yields CASRDDRDEQYF. The chain joins TRBV6-5 to TRBJ2-7, with TRBD1 matching over 7 bases. The CDR3 is 12 amino acids. Trimming removed 6 bases from V and 5 bases from J; junction bases left unmatched: 4. The germline V gene has CDR1 MNHEY and CDR2 SVGAGI.

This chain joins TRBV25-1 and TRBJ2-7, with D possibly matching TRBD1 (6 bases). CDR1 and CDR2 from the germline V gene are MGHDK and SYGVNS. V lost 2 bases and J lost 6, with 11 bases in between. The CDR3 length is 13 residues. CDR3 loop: CASSEDRRLEQYF. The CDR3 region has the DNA TGTGCCAGCAGTGAAGACAGGCGCCTCGAGCAGTACTTC.

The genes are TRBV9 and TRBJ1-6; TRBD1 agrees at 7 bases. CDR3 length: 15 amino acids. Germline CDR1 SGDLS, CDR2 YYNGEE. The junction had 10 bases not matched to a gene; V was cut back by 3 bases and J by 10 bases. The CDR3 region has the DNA TGTGCCAGCAGCGGGGAGACAGGGAGCCCCTCACCCCTCCACTTT. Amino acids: CASSGETGSPSPLHF.

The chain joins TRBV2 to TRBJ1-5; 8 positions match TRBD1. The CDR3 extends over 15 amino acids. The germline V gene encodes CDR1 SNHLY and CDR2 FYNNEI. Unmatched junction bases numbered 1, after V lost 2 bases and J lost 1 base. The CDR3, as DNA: TGTGCCAGCAGTGAACAGGGGGCGAGCAATCAGCCCCAGCATTTT. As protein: CASSEQGASNQPQHF.

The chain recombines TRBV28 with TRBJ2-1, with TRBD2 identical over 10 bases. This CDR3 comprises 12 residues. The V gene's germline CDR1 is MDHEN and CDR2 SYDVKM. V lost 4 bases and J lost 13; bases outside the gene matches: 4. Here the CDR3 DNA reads TGTGCCAGCAGTTCTGGGACTAGCGCCCAGTTCTTC. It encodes CASSSGTSAQFF.

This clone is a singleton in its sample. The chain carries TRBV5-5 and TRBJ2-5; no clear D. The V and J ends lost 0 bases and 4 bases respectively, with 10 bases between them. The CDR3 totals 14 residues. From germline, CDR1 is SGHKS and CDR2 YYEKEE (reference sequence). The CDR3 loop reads CASSLVGTRETQYF. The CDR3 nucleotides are TGTGCCAGCAGCTTGGTTGGTACCAGAGAGACCCAGTACTTC.

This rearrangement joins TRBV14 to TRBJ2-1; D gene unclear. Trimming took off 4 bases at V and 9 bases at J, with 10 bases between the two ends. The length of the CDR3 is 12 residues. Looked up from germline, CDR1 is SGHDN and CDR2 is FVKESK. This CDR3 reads CASSLIPGEQFF. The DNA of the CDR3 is TGTGCCAGCAGCCTCATCCCGGGTGAGCAGTTCTTC.